One and the same sample provided the 3 T cell receptor beta chains below, sequenced in a study of T-cell reconstitution after alpha-beta-depleted transplantation in children. The TCRbeta library was prepared with unique molecular identifiers. TCRdb reprocessed the PCR reads with MiXCR, giving one entry per CDR3 protein. The data hold 500,000 to 650,000 distinct CDR3 sequences, with about 10% observed a single time. The sample consisted of PBMCs, mostly from graft donor cells, taken 180 days after TCRalphabeta/CD19-depleted stem cell transplant. The receptors were gathered from a female patient between 2 and 15 years old who had a stem cell transplant for aplastic anemia, so the T cells may come from the graft donor.

V gene TRBV12-3 or TRBV12-4 combines with J gene TRBJ2-1; 10 bases are a match to TRBD2. V was clipped by 6 bases and J by 8 bases; unmatched bases: 13. The CDR3 consists of 16 residues. The CDR3 DNA sequence: TGTGCCAGCAGATACGTCCCCCTAGCGGGAGCCCATGAGCAGTTCTTC. As protein: CASRYVPLAGAHEQFF.

There are a few counts of this clonotype. The rearrangement joins TRBV6-2 or TRBV6-3 to TRBJ2-1; possible D gene TRBD1, 7 bases. Germline V gives CDR1 MNHEY, CDR2 SVGEGT. The CDR3 runs to 18 residues. V was clipped by 0 bases and J by 6 bases, with 21 bases between them. CDR3 sequence: CASSYSLNPRQGGNEQFF. The CDR3, as DNA: TGTGCCAGCAGTTACTCTCTCAACCCTCGTCAGGGGGGCAATGAGCAGTTCTTC.

The rearrangement joins TRBV4-3 to TRBJ2-3; D tentatively fits TRBD1 or TRBD2 (6 bases each). V lost 1 base and J lost 6, with 14 bases in between. This CDR3 is 15 amino acids long. From germline, CDR1 is LGHNA and CDR2 YSLEER. The CDR3, as DNA: TGCGCCAGCAGCCAAGGGGGGGCGCGAATCGATACGCAGTATTTT. It yields the protein CASSQGGARIDTQYF.